Included here is one T cell receptor beta chain sequence, with context. The antigen is unknown. The CDR3 length is 13 residues. The germline V gene encodes CDR1 LNHNV and CDR2 YYDKDF (reference sequence). Trimming took 3 bases from V and 8 from J, leaving 8 bases between them. This record belongs to a study of T cell responses to AZD1222 COVID-19 vaccine. Points from the study as a whole: Spike-wide coverage was observed for vaccine-associated CD4 TCRs, with dominant responses at 160-218 and 743-854.

Libraries were prepared by immunoSEQ multiplex PCR; TCRdb keeps only in-frame clonotypes and omits some of them. Of 25,000 to 40,000 clones listed, around nine tenths are singletons. The sample consisted of peripheral blood, taken 28 days after the second AZD1222 dose. This TCR was sampled from an adult who received the AZD1222 COVID-19 vaccine. V is TRBV15 and J is TRBJ1-6; no definite D call. The CDR3 nucleotides read TGTGCCACCAGCAGCCTAGGCTATTCACCCCTCCACTTT. It yields the protein CATSSLGYSPLHF. Together with reference TRBV15 and TRBJ1-6, the CDR3 gives the full variable domain: DAMVIQNPRYQVTQFGKPVTLSCSQTLNHNVMYWYQQKSSQAPKLLFHYYDKDFNNEADTPDNFQSRRPNTSFCFLDIRSPGLGDTAMYLCATSSLGYSPLHFGNGTRLTVT.